The 23 T cell receptor beta chains listed next were all sequenced from one sample in a study of blood T cell repertoires in COVID-19 (dated by TCRdb to between 2020 and 2021). The library was built by means of the immunoSEQ multiplex PCR assay. TCRdb mirrors the immuneACCESS table, restricted to in-frame sequences. Some clones are absent from its copies; in checked studies, under half trace to an unresolved V gene, and the reason for the others is unknown. Across this sample there are hundreds of thousands of clones, with 75% to 85% seen only once. The ten most abundant clones make up about 1.3% of the sample. The sequencing input was peripheral blood. The receptors come from a woman aged 30 to 39 with COVID-19, enrolled during active disease.

The gene calls are TRBV4-2 and TRBJ2-5; TRBD1 matches at 8 bases. In germline, CDR1 is LGHNA, CDR2 YNFKEQ. The CDR3 has 15 amino acids. Trimming cost V 1 base and J 1 base; bases outside gene matches: 2. This CDR3 reads CASSQGQGAQETQYF. In DNA, the CDR3 is TGTGCCAGCAGCCAAGGGCAGGGGGCCCAAGAGACCCAGTACTTC.

The rearrangement uses TRBV3-1 (or the pseudogene TRBV3-2) and TRBJ2-2, with 13 bases identical to TRBD2. This CDR3 spans 19 amino acids. Trimming removed 0 bases from V and 1 base from J; junction bases left unmatched: 5. Germline-derived CDR1 and CDR2 are LGHDT and YNNKEL (reference sequence). The CDR3 sequence: CASSQDGGLAGKNTGELFF. The CDR3 DNA reads TGTGCCAGCAGCCAAGACGGGGGACTAGCGGGGAAGAACACCGGGGAGCTGTTTTTT.

This clone was observed a single time. The CDR3 region is CASSAPRSYGNTIYF. CDR3 coding DNA: TGTGCCAGCAGTGCCCCCCGAAGCTATGGAAACACCATATATTTT. The rearrangement uses TRBV2 and TRBJ1-3; D remains unclear. Germline V gene sequence: CDR1 SNHLY, CDR2 FYNNEI. With 4 bases removed from V and 3 bases from J, the gap between germline ends came to 13 bases. This CDR3 region has 15 residues.

This chain connects TRBV5-6 to TRBJ2-7; 10 bases are a match to TRBD1. This CDR3 comprises 14 residues. Germline V lookup: CDR1 SGHDT, CDR2 YYEEEE. Trimming removed 4 bases from V and 4 bases from J; junction bases left unmatched: 5. CDR3 protein: CASSHRTGGYEQYF. The DNA of the CDR3 is TGTGCCAGCAGCCACCGGACAGGGGGATACGAGCAGTACTTC.

The rearrangement joins TRBV27 to TRBJ2-2, with D unclear. Germline V gene sequence: CDR1 MNHEY, CDR2 SMNVEV (reference sequence). The CDR3 loop spans 13 amino acids. Trimming took 3 bases from V and 6 from J, leaving 8 bases between them. The CDR3 reads CASSFFRAGELFF. The CDR3 region has the DNA TGTGCCAGCAGTTTTTTCCGAGCCGGGGAGCTGTTTTTT.

The chain combines TRBV28 with TRBJ2-1, with TRBD1 as a possible D gene (5 bases). Trimming left V 5 bases short and J 0 bases short, with 23 bases between. This CDR3 has 19 residues. Germline CDR1 and CDR2: MDHEN and SYDVKM. CDR3 bases: TGTGCCAGCAGTGGTGACAGTCCATTGAGACATAGCTCCTACAATGAGCAGTTCTTC. Protein product: CASSGDSPLRHSSYNEQFF.

This chain uses TRBV11-1 with TRBJ1-2; 9 bases are a match to TRBD1. J lost 4 bases, V lost 5 bases, and 8 bases had no gene match. There are 15 residues in the CDR3. The germline V gene has CDR1 SGHAT and CDR2 FQDESV (reference sequence). In nucleotides, the CDR3 is TGTGCCAGCAGCGCCTTGACAGGGGGTGGCTATGGCTACACCTTC. Translation gives CASSALTGGGYGYTF.

The rearrangement links TRBV7-9 to TRBJ1-1; possibly TRBD1 for D (5 bases). The CDR3 covers 15 residues. From germline, CDR1 is SEHNR and CDR2 FQNEAQ (reference sequence). Trimming removed 5 bases at V and 0 bases at J, with 13 bases between. CDR3 nucleotides: TGTGCCAGCAGCACGCATACAGGCCTGAACACTGAAGCTTTCTTT. It is translated as CASSTHTGLNTEAFF.

The V call is TRBV12-3 or TRBV12-4, the J call TRBJ2-7; tentatively, D is TRBD1 (5 bases). The CDR3 runs 13 residues. Trimming left V 5 bases short and J 4 bases short, with 12 bases between. In DNA form, the CDR3 reads TGTGCCAGCAGTCGCGGACAAGTATACGAGCAGTACTTC. Amino acids: CASSRGQVYEQYF.

The genes are TRBV28 and TRBJ1-2; tentatively, D is TRBD1 (6 bases). Trimming took off 6 bases at V and 8 bases at J, with 16 bases between the two ends. Per the germline V gene, CDR1 is MDHEN and CDR2 is SYDVKM. There are 13 residues in the CDR3. The CDR3 sequence is CASRVTFGGGYTF. The CDR3 bases are TGTGCCAGCAGGGTGACTTTTGGGGGCGGCTACACCTTC.

The chain links TRBV18 to TRBJ2-5; 7 bases are shared with TRBD2. This CDR3 is built from 15 residues. The germline V gene encodes CDR1 KGHSH and CDR2 LQKENI. Trimming cost V 6 bases and J 5 bases; bases outside gene matches: 12. The CDR3 protein is CASSPRGVLAETQYF. The CDR3 DNA reads as TGTGCCAGCTCTCCTCGGGGGGTTCTTGCGGAGACCCAGTACTTC. Supplemented by reference TRBV18 and TRBJ2-5, the full variable domain reads NAGVMQNPRHLVRRRGQEARLRCSPMKGHSHVYWYRQLPEEGLKFMVYLQKENIIDESGMPKERFSAEFPKEGPSILRIQQVVRGDSAAYFCASSPRGVLAETQYFGPGTRLLVL.

This clone is a singleton in its sample. This rearrangement joins TRBV29-1 to TRBJ1-2; TRBD1 aligns across 8 bases. The junction had 10 bases not matched to a gene; V was cut back by 4 bases and J by 6 bases. CDR3 size: 14 residues. Germline-derived CDR1 and CDR2 are SQVTM and ANQGSEA. This CDR3 is CSVATGQATHGYTF. The CDR3 DNA follows: TGCAGCGTTGCAACGGGACAGGCCACCCATGGCTACACCTTC.

The rearrangement joins TRBV7-9 to TRBJ1-1, with D possibly being TRBD1 (5 bases). The ends were cut back, 5 bases at V and 2 bases at J, with 18 bases in the middle. The germline V gene has CDR1 SEHNR and CDR2 FQNEAQ (reference sequence). The CDR3 is 16 amino acids. The CDR3: CASSRGGSAPNTEAFF. The CDR3 region has the DNA TGTGCCAGCAGCCGTGGGGGGTCGGCGCCTAACACTGAAGCTTTCTTT.

On this clone itself: Other DNA sequences in this specimen translate into the identical CDR3. This CDR3 reads CASSLGLAGGLGETQYF. In DNA, the CDR3 is TGTGCCAGCAGCTTGGGACTAGCGGGAGGACTGGGAGAGACCCAGTACTTC. The rearrangement uses TRBV5-4 and TRBJ2-5; TRBD2 aligns across 13 bases. The J segment lost 4 bases and the V segment lost 0 bases, leaving 6 bases of the junction unmatched. The CDR3 has 17 amino acids. Looked up from germline, CDR1 is SGHNT and CDR2 is YYREEE (reference sequence).

The genes are TRBV6-6 and TRBJ2-1, with 7 bases aligning to TRBD1. Germline values: CDR1 MNHNY, CDR2 SVGAGI (reference sequence). This CDR3 is 15 amino acids long. Trimming removed 6 bases from V and 0 bases from J; junction bases left unmatched: 5. CDR3 amino acids: CASSPPGGSYNEQFF. CDR3 in DNA: TGTGCCAGCAGCCCCCCAGGGGGCTCCTACAATGAGCAGTTCTTC.

The chain recombines TRBV9 with TRBJ1-6; tentative D call: TRBD1 (5 bases). Germline loops: CDR1 SGDLS, CDR2 YYNGEE. This CDR3 is 13 amino acids long. Trimming took off 4 bases at V and 7 bases at J, with 9 bases between the two ends. The CDR3 bases are TGTGCCAGCAGCCGGCAGGGAAATTCACCCCTCCACTTT. Protein product: CASSRQGNSPLHF.

This sequence joins TRBV5-1 and TRBJ2-3, with D possibly matching TRBD1 (7 bases). Germline assignment: CDR1 SGHRS and CDR2 YFSETQ. V was cut by 3 bases and J by 2 bases, with 13 bases left in between. CDR3 size: 15 residues. This CDR3 reads CASSSEGADTDTQYF. The DNA for the CDR3 is TGCGCCAGCAGCTCGGAGGGGGCTGACACAGATACGCAGTATTTT.

The genes are TRBV30 and TRBJ1-1; D ambiguous. The V end was cut by 7 bases, the J end by 3 bases, with 15 bases between. Germline V gives CDR1 GTSNPN, CDR2 SVGIG (reference sequence). The CDR3 has 13 residues. The CDR3 spells CASRAHQDTEAFF. CDR3 nucleotides: TGTGCCTCCCGCGCGCACCAGGACACTGAAGCTTTCTTT.

This clone showed up just a few times. The chain uses TRBV2 and TRBJ2-5, with no clear D. This CDR3 has 11 amino acids. The germline V gene encodes CDR1 SNHLY and CDR2 FYNNEI. V lost 6 bases to trimming and J lost 2 bases, with 4 bases between them. The CDR3 bases are TGTGCCAGCAGCATGCAAGAGACCCAGTACTTC. It codes for CASSMQETQYF.

The table lists this clone with many counts. V and J are TRBV7-9 and TRBJ2-5; perhaps TRBD1 as D (6 bases). Germline CDR1 is SEHNR and CDR2 is FQNEAQ (reference sequence). Between the trimmed V and J ends, which lost 4 bases and 0 bases, there was a span of 12 bases. This CDR3 has 15 residues. CDR3 DNA: TGTGCCAGCAGCTCCCGGCCAGGGGACCAAGAGACCCAGTACTTC. Amino acid sequence: CASSSRPGDQETQYF. The entire variable domain, with the rest obtained from reference TRBV7-9 and TRBJ2-5, is as follows: DTGVSQNPRHKITKRGQNVTFRCDPISEHNRLYWYRQTLGQGPEFLTYFQNEAQLEKSRLLSDRFSAERPKGSFSTLEIQRTEQGDSAMYLCASSSRPGDQETQYFGPGTRLLVL.

The V call is TRBV29-1, the J call TRBJ2-5, with D perhaps TRBD2 (5 bases). Germline V gives CDR1 SQVTM, CDR2 ANQGSEA. Trimming left V 4 bases short and J 0 bases short, with 6 bases between. The CDR3 contains 12 residues. CDR3 sequence (DNA): TGCAGCGTTGGAGGGTACCAAGAGACCCAGTACTTC. Encoded protein: CSVGGYQETQYF.

V gene TRBV30 combines with J gene TRBJ1-2; weak D call: TRBD1 (6 bases). The CDR3 runs 12 residues. Germline lookup yields CDR1 GTSNPN and CDR2 SVGIG (reference sequence). V lost 2 bases, J lost 4 bases, and 8 bases lay in between. The chain's CDR3 is CAWSQQGYGYTF. CDR3 in DNA: TGTGCCTGGAGTCAACAGGGCTATGGCTACACCTTC.

This rearrangement joins TRBV13 to TRBJ2-7; 7 bases agree with TRBD2. The V and J ends lost 3 bases and 0 bases, in that order; junction bases with no gene match: 2. The CDR3 has 14 residues. The germline V gene has CDR1 PRHDT and CDR2 FYEKMQ (reference sequence). The CDR3 loop is CASSFPGGSYEQYF. The CDR3 DNA follows: TGTGCCAGCAGCTTCCCGGGGGGCTCCTACGAGCAGTACTTC.